This T cell receptor beta chain was documented in a study of blood T cell repertoires in COVID-19. J gave up 4 bases and V 0 bases, and 6 bases lay outside the gene matches. Germline CDR1 is MGHRA and CDR2 is YSYEKL. The CDR3 has 17 amino acids. Produced via immunoSEQ multiplex PCR; TCRdb's table is partial and in-frame only. The sample carries some 390,000 clones, about nine tenths recorded once. The specimen was peripheral blood. The chain combines TRBV4-1 with TRBJ2-1; TRBD2 agrees at 10 bases. The receptor's source is a woman aged 40-49 years with COVID-19, enrolled during active disease. CDR3 DNA: TGCGCCAGCAGCCAAGATCCCGCTAGCGGGAGTTACAATGAGCAGTTCTTC. Residues: CASSQDPASGSYNEQFF.